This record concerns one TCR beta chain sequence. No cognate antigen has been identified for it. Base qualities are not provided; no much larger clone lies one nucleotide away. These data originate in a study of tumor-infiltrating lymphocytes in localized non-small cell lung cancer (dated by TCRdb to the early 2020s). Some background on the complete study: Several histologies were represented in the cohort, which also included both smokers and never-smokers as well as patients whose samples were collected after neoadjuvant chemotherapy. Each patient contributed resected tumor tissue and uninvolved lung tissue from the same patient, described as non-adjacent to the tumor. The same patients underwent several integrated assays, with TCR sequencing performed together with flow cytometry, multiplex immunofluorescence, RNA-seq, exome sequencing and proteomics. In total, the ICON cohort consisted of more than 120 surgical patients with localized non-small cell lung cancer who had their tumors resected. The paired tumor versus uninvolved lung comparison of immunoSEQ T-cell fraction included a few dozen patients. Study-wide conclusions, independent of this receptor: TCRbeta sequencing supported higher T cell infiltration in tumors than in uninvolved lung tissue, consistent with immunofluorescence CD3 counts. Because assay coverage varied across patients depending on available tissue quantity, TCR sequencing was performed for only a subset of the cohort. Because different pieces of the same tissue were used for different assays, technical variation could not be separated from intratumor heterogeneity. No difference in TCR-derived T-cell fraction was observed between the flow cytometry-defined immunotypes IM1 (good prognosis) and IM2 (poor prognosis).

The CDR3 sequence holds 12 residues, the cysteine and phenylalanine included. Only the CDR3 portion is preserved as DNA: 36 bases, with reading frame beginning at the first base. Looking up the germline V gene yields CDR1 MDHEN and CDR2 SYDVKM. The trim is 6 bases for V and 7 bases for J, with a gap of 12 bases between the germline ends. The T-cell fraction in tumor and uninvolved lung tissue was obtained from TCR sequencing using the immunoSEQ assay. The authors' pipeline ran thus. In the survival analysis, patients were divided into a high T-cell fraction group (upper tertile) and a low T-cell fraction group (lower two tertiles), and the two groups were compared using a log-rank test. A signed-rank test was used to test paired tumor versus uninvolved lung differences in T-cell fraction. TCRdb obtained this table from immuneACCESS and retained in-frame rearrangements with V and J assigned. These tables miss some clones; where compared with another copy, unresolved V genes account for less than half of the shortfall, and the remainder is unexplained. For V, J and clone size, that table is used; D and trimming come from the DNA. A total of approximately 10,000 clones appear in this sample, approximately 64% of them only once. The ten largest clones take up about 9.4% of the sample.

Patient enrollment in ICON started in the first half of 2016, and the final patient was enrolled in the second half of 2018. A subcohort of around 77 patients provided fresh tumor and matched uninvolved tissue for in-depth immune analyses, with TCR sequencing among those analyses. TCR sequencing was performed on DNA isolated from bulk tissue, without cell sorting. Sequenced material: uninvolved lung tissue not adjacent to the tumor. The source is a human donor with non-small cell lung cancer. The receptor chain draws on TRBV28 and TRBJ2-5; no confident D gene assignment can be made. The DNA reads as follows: TGTGCCAGCAGCTCTTCCGCTGGGACCCAGTACTTC. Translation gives CASSSSAGTQYF.